These T cell receptor beta chains were read from a single sample in a study of blood T cell repertoires in COVID-19. The method was immunoSEQ multiplex PCR; TCRdb's version includes in-frame clones alone and lacks a portion of them. The table has about 35,000 clones, approximately 81% seen once. The sample taken for sequencing was peripheral blood. The origin of the receptors is a man aged 55 to 69 in a cohort sampled during active COVID-19. CDR3s include the opening cysteine and the closing phenylalanine or tryptophan. Each record gives: clone size, J gene, V gene, CDR3 protein. Expanded clones are given a class, and other clones once, few, many or no size at all.

abundance: NA; j_gene: TRBJ2-3; v_gene: TRBV30; CDR3aa: CAWSRGGIAVTDTQYF
abundance: once; j_gene: TRBJ2-7; v_gene: TRBV3-1/TRBV3-2; CDR3aa: CASSADRVIYEQYF
abundance: NA; j_gene: TRBJ2-3; v_gene: TRBV28; CDR3aa: CASSSAGASTDTQYF
abundance: NA; j_gene: TRBJ2-6; v_gene: TRBV10-3; CDR3aa: CAISEMGTSSSGANVLTF
abundance: NA; j_gene: TRBJ2-2; v_gene: TRBV5-1; CDR3aa: CASSPGLAAGELFF
abundance: NA; j_gene: TRBJ1-1; v_gene: TRBV6-5; CDR3aa: CASRRRDRDTEAFF
abundance: NA; j_gene: TRBJ2-3; v_gene: TRBV5-4; CDR3aa: CASSSGLAGVSDTQYF
abundance: NA; j_gene: TRBJ2-1; v_gene: TRBV28; CDR3aa: CASSTSGTKEVF
abundance: NA; j_gene: TRBJ2-3; v_gene: TRBV9; CDR3aa: CASSVGDSNSDTQYF
abundance: NA; j_gene: TRBJ2-4; v_gene: TRBV24-1; CDR3aa: CATSDMRNIQYF
abundance: NA; j_gene: TRBJ1-1; v_gene: TRBV6-2/TRBV6-3; CDR3aa: CASSYRNPIGAFF
abundance: NA; j_gene: TRBJ2-7; v_gene: TRBV5-1; CDR3aa: CASSSRTSYEQYF
abundance: few; j_gene: TRBJ2-7; v_gene: TRBV5-6; CDR3aa: CASSFNRGYEQYF
abundance: NA; j_gene: TRBJ2-7; v_gene: TRBV5-4; CDR3aa: CASSLDRSYEQYF
abundance: NA; j_gene: TRBJ2-7; v_gene: TRBV11-2; CDR3aa: CASSLDLGAGENEQYF
abundance: NA; j_gene: TRBJ1-2; v_gene: TRBV24-1; CDR3aa: CATSDSGTASYGYTF